These 32 T cell receptor beta chains were all obtained from the same sample, sequenced in a study of T cell clonality in common variable immunodeficiency. Repertoires were generated with immunoSEQ multiplex PCR, while TCRdb's copy carries only in-frame clones and drops some. The data show tens of thousands of clones, with none appearing a single time. What was sequenced was peripheral blood mononuclear cells. The receptors shown here come from a person aged 18-69 years in good health.

This clone showed up many times. With the read ending 3 residues before the CDR3 end, the germline J gene is used to fill in that end. The chain employs TRBV28 and TRBJ2-7, with 9 bases matching TRBD1. The CDR3 is 15 residues long. Germline V CDR1 and CDR2: MDHEN, SYDVKM. With V trimmed by 5 bases and J by 6 bases, 11 bases remained unmatched. The covered CDR3 bases are TGTGCCAGCAGTATTTACCGGGACAGGGCCCCCGAG. Translation gives CASSIYRDRAPE. The complete CDR3 protein is CASSIYRDRAPEQYF.

This clone was counted at least ten times. The read is 3 residues too short to cover the CDR3 end, so that end is filled in from the germline J gene. This chain uses TRBV7-2 with TRBJ2-5, with D maybe TRBD2 (6 bases). Germline CDR1 reads SGHTA; CDR2 reads FQGNSA. CDR3 size: 15 residues. Trimming removed 1 base from V and 4 bases from J, with 13 bases in between. The CDR3 spells CASSLGIGGGETQYF. The DNA read from the CDR3 is TGTGCCAGCAGCTTAGGGATCGGGGGAGGAGAGACC.

This clone was seen repeatedly, ten times or more. The read stops 3 residues short of the end of the CDR3; the missing end is completed from the germline J gene. This rearrangement joins TRBV24-1 to TRBJ2-7; 7 bases fit TRBD1. Unmatched junction bases numbered 1, after V lost 3 bases and J lost 6 bases. The CDR3 runs to 12 residues. Germline CDR1 is KGHDR and CDR2 is SFDVKD. CDR3 DNA, as far as it was read: TGTGCCACCAGTGATCCAGGGGGCGAG. Its translation: CATSDPGGE. The complete CDR3 protein is CATSDPGGEQYF.

In its sample, this clone was seen many times. The read ends 3 residues shy of where the CDR3 ends; the end is completed using the germline J gene. The V and J genes are TRBV18 and TRBJ2-3, with TRBD1 matching 9 bases. Germline V lookup: CDR1 KGHSH, CDR2 LQKENI. The V segment lost 3 bases and the J segment 5 bases; nucleotides outside the gene matches: 9. The CDR3 is 16 residues long. The DNA read from the CDR3 is TGTGCCAGCTCACCGGCGCCGGGACAGGGCTTAGATACG. Its translation: CASSPAPGQGLDT. The CDR3 as a whole reads CASSPAPGQGLDTQYF.

This clone was detected ten times or more. The read ends 3 residues early relative to the CDR3; the germline J gene fills the gap. This chain connects TRBV2 to TRBJ2-2, with D hard to call. The CDR3 is made up of 15 amino acids. Germline lookup yields CDR1 SNHLY and CDR2 FYNNEI. V lost 6 bases and J lost 0, with 11 bases in between. The CDR3 bases that were read are TGTGCCAGCAGCTTACACCCTGCGAACACCGGGGAG. Residues: CASSLHPANTGE. The whole CDR3 protein is CASSLHPANTGELFF.

This clone was observed at least ten times. The read ends 3 residues shy of where the CDR3 ends; the end is completed using the germline J gene. The gene calls are TRBV7-9 and TRBJ2-1; TRBD2 aligns across 8 bases. The V gene's germline CDR1 is SEHNR and CDR2 FQNEAQ (reference sequence). CDR3 length: 14 amino acids. Losses at the gene ends were 5 bases for V and 9 bases for J; bases not matched to a gene: 9. The sequenced CDR3 bases are TGTGCCAGCAGCCGCGGAGGGACTAGAGTTGAG. It specifies CASSRGGTRVE. The full CDR3 sequence reads CASSRGGTRVEQFF. Variable domain in full (rest from reference TRBV7-9 and TRBJ2-1): DTGVSQNPRHKITKRGQNVTFRCDPISEHNRLYWYRQTLGQGPEFLTYFQNEAQLEKSRLLSDRFSAERPKGSFSTLEIQRTEQGDSAMYLCASSRGGTRVEQFFGPGTRLTVL.

This clone was seen many times. The CDR3 end lies 3 residues beyond the end of the read and is filled in from the germline J gene. This chain connects TRBV15 to TRBJ1-2, with TRBD1 matching 8 bases. This CDR3 spans 14 amino acids. Per germline, CDR1 LNHNV and CDR2 YYDKDF (reference sequence). After removal of 3 bases from V and 5 bases from J, the junction contained 5 bases not matched to a gene. The DNA read from the CDR3 is TGTGCCACCAGCAGTAAGGGACAGGTTTATGGC. Translating it yields CATSSKGQVYG. The whole CDR3 reads CATSSKGQVYGYTF.

This clone was picked up many times. The CDR3 end is not reached by the read, which stops 3 residues before it; the germline J gene fills it in. The J gene is TRBJ2-2, the V gene TRBV6-4; 10 positions match TRBD2. V was clipped by 3 bases and J by 5 bases; unmatched bases: 3. CDR3 size: 15 residues. In germline, CDR1 is MRHNA, CDR2 SNTAGT. The chain's CDR3 is CASSELAGATGELFF. Incomplete CDR3 DNA: TGTGCCAGCAGTGAGCTAGCGGGGGCAACCGGGGAG.

This clone was seen a few times. With the read ending 3 residues before the CDR3 end, the germline J gene is used to fill in that end. J is TRBJ2-7 and V is TRBV2; the D gene is possibly TRBD1 (6 bases). This CDR3 region has 13 residues. Germline V gene data show CDR1 as SNHLY and CDR2 as FYNNEI. Trimming removed 7 bases at V and 3 bases at J, with 13 bases between. The covered CDR3 bases are TGTGCCAGCATGCCTGGACAGAGCTACGAG. Its translation is CASMPGQSYE. In full, the CDR3 reads CASMPGQSYEQYF.

This clone was seen repeatedly, ten times or more. The read stops 3 residues short of the end of the CDR3; the missing end is completed from the germline J gene. The rearrangement links TRBV20-1 to TRBJ2-7; 8 nucleotides line up with TRBD2. This CDR3 comprises 14 residues. Germline CDR1 and CDR2: DFQATT and SNEGSKA (reference sequence). The ends lost 1 base at V and 1 base at J; junction bases unmatched: 3. CDR3 DNA, as far as it was read: TGCAGTGCTAGAGGAGGCGGGAGGTCCTACGAG. Residues: CSARGGGRSYE. The complete CDR3 sequence is CSARGGGRSYEQYF.

There are many counts of this clone. The DNA ends 3 residues before the CDR3 does, and the rest of the CDR3 is filled in from the germline J gene. V is TRBV5-1 and J is TRBJ2-7; D may be TRBD1 (6 bases). The CDR3 totals 16 residues. V was pared by 0 bases and J by 0 bases, with 13 bases between. Germline loops: CDR1 SGHRS, CDR2 YFSETQ. The CDR3 DNA, read in part, is TGCGCCAGCAGCTTGGTTGGCGGACAGCCCTCCTACGAG. It specifies CASSLVGGQPSYE. The whole CDR3 protein reads CASSLVGGQPSYEQYF.

This clone was picked up many times. Read sequence stops 3 residues before the CDR3 end, and the germline J gene provides the missing end. The V and J genes are TRBV7-9 and TRBJ2-7; 7 nucleotides line up with TRBD1. This CDR3 contains 15 residues. V lost 5 bases and J lost 1; bases outside the gene matches: 8. In germline, CDR1 is SEHNR, CDR2 FQNEAQ (reference sequence). Here the CDR3 reads CASSNVDRPSYEQYF. The DNA read from the CDR3 is TGTGCCAGCAGCAATGTGGACAGGCCTTCCTACGAG. Full variable domain (outside the CDR3, taken from reference TRBV7-9 and TRBJ2-7): DTGVSQNPRHKITKRGQNVTFRCDPISEHNRLYWYRQTLGQGPEFLTYFQNEAQLEKSRLLSDRFSAERPKGSFSTLEIQRTEQGDSAMYLCASSNVDRPSYEQYFGPGTRLTVT.

This clone occurred many times. Coverage ceases 3 residues before the CDR3 finishes, and the germline J gene fills in the end. V is TRBV20-1 and J is TRBJ1-2; D gene unclear. Germline CDR1 reads DFQATT; CDR2 reads SNEGSKA (reference sequence). This CDR3 comprises 10 residues. The CDR3 is CSASEGGYTF. Incomplete CDR3 DNA: TGCAGTGCTAGCGAAGGCGGC.

This clone was counted at least ten times. The read gets to within 3 residues of the CDR3 end, and the germline J gene fills in the rest. The gene calls are TRBV28 and TRBJ2-7; weak D call: TRBD2 (6 bases). Germline V gene sequence: CDR1 MDHEN, CDR2 SYDVKM. V was clipped by 7 bases and J by 5 bases, with 18 bases between them. This CDR3 contains 14 residues. The CDR3 bases that were read are TGTGCCAGCAACAGACCAGCGGGCCTGCACGAG. It translates to CASNRPAGLHE. The whole CDR3 reads CASNRPAGLHEQYF.

This clone was picked up many times. The read gets to within 3 residues of the CDR3 end, and the germline J gene fills in the rest. The V and J genes are TRBV7-3 and TRBJ2-1, with 9 bases fitting TRBD1. With V trimmed by 5 bases and J by 1 base, 3 bases remained unmatched. Germline V gene lookup returns CDR1 SGHTA and CDR2 FQGTGA. The CDR3 has 15 amino acids. The CDR3 reads CASSQTGGSYNEQFF. The covered CDR3 bases are TGTGCCAGCAGCCAGACAGGGGGTTCCTACAATGAG. The whole variable domain, filled in from reference TRBV7-3 and TRBJ2-1, reads GAGVSQTPSNKVTEKGKYVELRCDPISGHTALYWYRQSLGQGPEFLIYFQGTGAADDSGLPNDRFFAVRPEGSVSTLKIQRTERGDSAVYLCASSQTGGSYNEQFFGPGTRLTVL.

This clone was detected ten times or more. From the germline J gene comes the end of the CDR3, since the read stops 3 residues before it. The chain uses TRBV5-1 and TRBJ2-2; 8 nucleotides match TRBD1. The J segment lost 6 bases and the V segment lost 3 bases, leaving 10 bases of the junction unmatched. This CDR3 contains 16 residues. The germline gives CDR1 SGHRS, CDR2 YFSETQ. The CDR3 spells CASSSQTGASAGELFF. The part of the CDR3 DNA that was read is TGCGCCAGCAGCTCACAGACAGGGGCATCTGCCGGGGAG.

This clone was seen many times. The observed sequence ends 3 residues before the CDR3 terminus, with the missing tail filled in from the germline J gene. The rearrangement uses TRBV6-2 or TRBV6-3 and TRBJ1-5, with D possibly TRBD1 on 5 matching bases. The CDR3 extends over 14 amino acids. Trimming removed 0 bases from V and 2 bases from J, with 5 bases in between. Germline V gives CDR1 MNHEY, CDR2 SVGEGT. The CDR3 DNA, read in part, is TGTGCCAGCAGTTACTCAGGGGGCAATCAGCCC. This codes for CASSYSGGNQP. The full CDR3 protein is CASSYSGGNQPQHF.

This clone appeared many times. The read falls 3 residues short of the CDR3 end, and the missing part is taken from the germline J gene. This chain connects TRBV30 to TRBJ2-5; weak D call: TRBD2 (6 bases). V shed 0 bases and J shed 5 bases, with 16 bases lying between them. The CDR3 is 15 amino acids. Germline V gives CDR1 GTSNPN, CDR2 SVGIG (reference sequence). CDR3 bases read: TGTGCCTGGAGTGTACTACAGGCCGCGGGGGAGACC. It codes for CAWSVLQAAGET. The whole CDR3 protein reads CAWSVLQAAGETQYF.

This clone was picked up many times. CDR3 in amino acids: CSARARRGRSTEAFF. CDR3 bases read: TGCAGTGCTAGAGCCCGCCGGGGAAGGAGCACTGAA. This chain joins TRBV20-1 and TRBJ1-1; D ambiguous. The CDR3 end is not reached by the read, which stops 3 residues before it; the germline J gene fills it in. V shed 1 base and J shed 4 bases, with 16 bases lying between them. This CDR3 region has 15 residues. CDR1 and CDR2 (germline): DFQATT, SNEGSKA (reference sequence).

This clone was detected ten times or more. The read gets to within 3 residues of the CDR3 end, and the germline J gene fills in the rest. V is TRBV12-3 or TRBV12-4 and J is TRBJ2-7; the match to TRBD1 covers 7 bases. J gave up 3 bases and V 2 bases, and 7 bases lay outside the gene matches. There are 15 residues in the CDR3. The part of the CDR3 DNA that was read is TGTGCCAGCAGTTTAACCGACGGACAGGTCTACGAG. Protein product: CASSLTDGQVYE. The whole CDR3 reads CASSLTDGQVYEQYF.

This clone came up many times. The CDR3 end lies 3 residues beyond the end of the read and is filled in from the germline J gene. The rearrangement uses TRBV18 and TRBJ1-5; 8 positions match TRBD1. Germline loops: CDR1 KGHSH, CDR2 LQKENI. The CDR3 extends over 15 amino acids. The V and J ends lost 3 bases and 1 base, in that order; junction bases with no gene match: 2. CDR3 DNA (partial): TGTGCCAGCTCACCCGACAGGGGAAGCAATCAGCCC. This codes for CASSPDRGSNQP. The full CDR3 sequence reads CASSPDRGSNQPQHF.

There are many counts of this clone. The read falls 3 residues short of the CDR3 end, and the missing part is taken from the germline J gene. This chain uses TRBV28 with TRBJ2-7; D possibly corresponds to TRBD2 (7 bases). This CDR3 has 18 residues. Germline loops: CDR1 MDHEN, CDR2 SYDVKM. Trimming removed 2 bases at V and 0 bases at J, with 20 bases between. The CDR3: CASSLGGGGLAGSYEQYF. CDR3 bases read: TGTGCCAGCAGTTTAGGCGGGGGCGGGCTAGCTGGCTCCTACGAG.

This clone was found many times. The CDR3 end is not reached by the read, which stops 3 residues before it; the germline J gene fills it in. The chain recombines TRBV19 with TRBJ2-1; 9 nucleotides match TRBD2. CDR1 LNHDA and CDR2 SQIVND come from the germline V gene (reference sequence). There are 15 residues in the CDR3. With V trimmed by 3 bases and J by 3 bases, 3 bases remained unmatched. Partial CDR3 DNA: TGTGCCAGTAGTATCTCTAGCGGGATCTACAATGAG. It codes for CASSISSGIYNE. The whole CDR3 sequence reads CASSISSGIYNEQFF.

Ten or more counts support this clone. The read ends 3 residues shy of where the CDR3 ends; the end is completed using the germline J gene. J is TRBJ1-4 and V is TRBV2; TRBD1 might be the D (5 bases). Germline CDR1 and CDR2: SNHLY and FYNNEI. The CDR3 extends over 13 amino acids. V was trimmed by 8 bases and J by 5 bases, leaving 12 bases between them. CDR3 loop: CASVYRLNEKLFF. The CDR3 DNA, read in part, is TGTGCCAGCGTCTACAGGCTAAATGAAAAA. Full variable domain (rest looked up from reference TRBV2 and TRBJ1-4): EPEVTQTPSHQVTQMGQEVILRCVPISNHLYFYWYRQILGQKVEFLVSFYNNEISEKSEIFDDQFSVERPDGSNFTLKIRSTKLEDSAMYFCASVYRLNEKLFFGSGTQLSVL.

There are many counts of this clone. The CDR3 bases that were read are TGCAGTGCTAGAGAGAGGACTAGCGGGAGCGCCGAG. Amino acid sequence: CSARERTSGSAE. The complete CDR3 reads CSARERTSGSAEQYF. The chain links TRBV20-1 to TRBJ2-7; 13 nucleotides line up with TRBD2. The read terminates 3 residues ahead of where the CDR3 ends, so the germline J gene completes it. CDR3 length equals 15 residues. Trimming took 0 bases from V and 6 from J; bases not matched to a gene: 5. Germline lookup yields CDR1 DFQATT and CDR2 SNEGSKA (reference sequence).

This clone was observed at least ten times. The CDR3 goes on 3 residues after the read ends, and that part is filled in from the germline J gene. The chain has TRBV19 and TRBJ2-7, with 9 nucleotides matching TRBD2. The CDR3 is made up of 14 amino acids. The J segment lost 5 bases and the V segment lost 5 bases, leaving 7 bases of the junction unmatched. Germline loops: CDR1 LNHDA, CDR2 SQIVND (reference sequence). The part of the CDR3 DNA that was read is TGTGCCAGTAGTCCCATGGCTAGCGGGAACGAG. Amino acid sequence: CASSPMASGNE. From start to end, the CDR3 is CASSPMASGNEQYF.

The sample holds many counts of this clone. The read ends 3 residues early relative to the CDR3; the germline J gene fills the gap. The rearrangement links TRBV5-4 to TRBJ2-1, with 8 bases matching TRBD2. V lost 1 base to trimming and J lost 6 bases; unmatched junction nucleotides: 6. Germline loops: CDR1 SGHNT, CDR2 YYREEE (reference sequence). CDR3 length: 15 amino acids. CDR3 DNA, as far as it was read: TGTGCCAGCAGCTTGAAAGGGACTAGGGCCAATGAG. This codes for CASSLKGTRANE. The CDR3 as a whole reads CASSLKGTRANEQFF. Full variable domain (remainder filled in from reference TRBV5-4 and TRBJ2-1): ETGVTQSPTHLIKTRGQQVTLRCSSQSGHNTVSWYQQALGQGPQFIFQYYREEENGRGNFPPRFSGLQFPNYSSELNVNALELDDSALYLCASSLKGTRANEQFFGPGTRLTVL.

This clone was recorded many times. Read sequence stops 3 residues before the CDR3 end, and the germline J gene provides the missing end. The gene calls are TRBV2 and TRBJ2-7, with TRBD1 matching 7 bases. Germline loops: CDR1 SNHLY, CDR2 FYNNEI. Trimming cost V 8 bases and J 5 bases; bases outside gene matches: 18. This CDR3 is 16 amino acids long. The DNA read from the CDR3 is TGTGCCAGCTCCTTGGGGACAGCCTTGTGGGCCCACGAG. Its protein product is CASSLGTALWAHE. In full, the CDR3 is CASSLGTALWAHEQYF.

In its sample, this clone was seen many times. The read terminates 3 residues before the CDR3 end, so the remaining end is supplied by the germline J gene. The chain has TRBV6-1 and TRBJ1-2; 7 nucleotides align to TRBD1. Germline CDR1 MNHNS, CDR2 SASEGT. The CDR3 contains 14 residues. Unmatched junction bases numbered 3, after V lost 4 bases and J lost 1 base. The part of the CDR3 DNA that was read is TGTGCCAGCAGTGGACAGGGCCTTAACTATGGC. Residues: CASSGQGLNYG. The whole CDR3 reads CASSGQGLNYGYTF.

This clone was detected many times. The DNA ends 3 residues before the CDR3 does, and the rest of the CDR3 is filled in from the germline J gene. The chain has TRBV11-2 and TRBJ2-5; 7 nucleotides agree with TRBD2. The CDR3 contains 15 residues. Germline V gene data show CDR1 as SGHAT and CDR2 as FQNNGV. J was trimmed by 4 bases and V by 5 bases; bases with no gene match: 10. The CDR3 bases that were read are TGTGCCAGCAGCCTGGGACTACCAGAGCTAGAGACC. It yields the protein CASSLGLPELET. The CDR3 as a whole reads CASSLGLPELETQYF.

There are many counts of this clone. The read ends 3 residues before the CDR3 terminus; that terminus is restored from the germline J gene. The chain joins TRBV12-3 or TRBV12-4 to TRBJ2-7; TRBD1 matches at 8 bases. V trimming: 5 bases; J trimming: 1 base; junction bases outside the gene matches: 7. This CDR3 is 15 amino acids long. CDR3 bases read: TGTGCCAGCAGTACCTGGACAGGGATTTCCTACGAG. Translation: CASSTWTGISYE. The entire CDR3 protein reads CASSTWTGISYEQYF.

This clone was counted at least ten times. The CDR3 goes on 3 residues after the read ends, and that part is filled in from the germline J gene. The chain employs TRBV5-1 and TRBJ2-5, with no clear D. Trimming took off 1 base at V and 1 base at J, with 11 bases between the two ends. This CDR3 spans 15 amino acids. Looked up from germline, CDR1 is SGHRS and CDR2 is YFSETQ. CDR3 protein: CASSLFFTSQETQYF. The sequenced part of the CDR3 DNA is TGCGCCAGCAGCTTGTTTTTTACTTCCCAAGAGACC.